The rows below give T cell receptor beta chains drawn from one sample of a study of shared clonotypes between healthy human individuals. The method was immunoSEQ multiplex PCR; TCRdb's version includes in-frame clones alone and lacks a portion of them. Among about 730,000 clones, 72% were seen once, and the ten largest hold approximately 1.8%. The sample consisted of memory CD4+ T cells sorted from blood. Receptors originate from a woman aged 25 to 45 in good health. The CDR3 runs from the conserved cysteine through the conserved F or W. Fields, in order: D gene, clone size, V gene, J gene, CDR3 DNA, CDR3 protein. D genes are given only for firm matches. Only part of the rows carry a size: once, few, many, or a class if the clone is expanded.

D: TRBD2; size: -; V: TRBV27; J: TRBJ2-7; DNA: TGTGCCAGCAGTTTATTCGGACTAGCGGGAGACGAGCAGTACTTC; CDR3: CASSLFGLAGDEQYF
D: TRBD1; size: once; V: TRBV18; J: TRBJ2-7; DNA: TGTGCCAGCTCACCAGCTGCTACCAGGGACAGGGGAATCCGAATGTACGAGCAGTACTTC; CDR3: CASSPAATRDRGIRMYEQYF
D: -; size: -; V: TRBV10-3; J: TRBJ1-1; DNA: TGTGCCATCAGACCCAACGGACGGAAGAACACTGAAGCTTTCTTT; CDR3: CAIRPNGRKNTEAFF
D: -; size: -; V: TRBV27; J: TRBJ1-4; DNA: TGTGCCAGCAGTCGAAGGGGTGGGGTAACTAATGAAAAACTGTTTTTT; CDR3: CASSRRGGVTNEKLFF
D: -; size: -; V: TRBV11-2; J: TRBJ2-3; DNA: TGTGCCAGCAGCCAAAGAAGGGTGTCAGATACGCAGTATTTT; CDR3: CASSQRRVSDTQYF
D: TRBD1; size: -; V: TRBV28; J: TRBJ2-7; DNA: TGTGCCAGCACAACCGGGACAGCCTCCTACGAGCAGTACTTC; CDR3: CASTTGTASYEQYF
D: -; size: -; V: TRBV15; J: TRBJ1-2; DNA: TGTGCCACCAGCACGGCCGATAGCCACTATGGCTACACCTTC; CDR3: CATSTADSHYGYTF
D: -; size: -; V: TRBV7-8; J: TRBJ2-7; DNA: TGTGCCAGCAGCCTAGGACAGTACTACGAGCAGTACTTC; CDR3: CASSLGQYYEQYF
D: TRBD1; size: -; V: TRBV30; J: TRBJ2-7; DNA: TGTGCCTGGAGTGTCGGTGACAGGGGAGTCGAGCAGTACTTC; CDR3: CAWSVGDRGVEQYF
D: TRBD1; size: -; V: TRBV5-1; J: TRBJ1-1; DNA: TGCGCCAGCAGCTTGCTGGGACAGGGTTTTAACACTGAAGCTTTCTTT; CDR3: CASSLLGQGFNTEAFF
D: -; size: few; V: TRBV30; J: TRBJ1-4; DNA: TGTGCCTGGAGCGGACCGGGGAATGAAAAACTGTTTTTT; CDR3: CAWSGPGNEKLFF
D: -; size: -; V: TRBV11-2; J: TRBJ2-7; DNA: TGTGCCAGCAGCTCCCACCGACGACAGGGAGGGGCTACCTACGAGCAGTACTTC; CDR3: CASSSHRRQGGATYEQYF
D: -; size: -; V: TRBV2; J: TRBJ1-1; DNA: TGTGCCAGGGGAATCTATAAGAACACTGAAGCTTTCTTT; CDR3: CARGIYKNTEAFF
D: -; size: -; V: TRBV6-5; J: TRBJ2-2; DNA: TGTGCCAGCAGTTACGAGGGGTTAGCAGACACCGGGGAGCTGTTTTTT; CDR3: CASSYEGLADTGELFF
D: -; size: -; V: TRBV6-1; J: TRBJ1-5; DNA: TGTGCCAGCAGGCTAGCGGGGAATCAGCCCCAGCATTTT; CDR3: CASRLAGNQPQHF
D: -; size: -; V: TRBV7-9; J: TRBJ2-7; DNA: TGTGCCAGCAGCTTAACCCGAGGGAAAGTGAACGAGCAGTACTTC; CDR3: CASSLTRGKVNEQYF
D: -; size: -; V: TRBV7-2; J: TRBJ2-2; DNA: TGTGCCAGCAGCCACGTACTCTGGGGGAACACCGGGGAGCTGTTTTTT; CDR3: CASSHVLWGNTGELFF
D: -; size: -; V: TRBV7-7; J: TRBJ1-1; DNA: TGTGCCAGCAGCTTATACCCGAACACTGAAGCTTTCTTT; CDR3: CASSLYPNTEAFF
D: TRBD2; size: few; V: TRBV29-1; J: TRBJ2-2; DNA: TGCAGCGCAGGGACTAGCGGGAGGGAGCTGTTTTTT; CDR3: CSAGTSGRELFF
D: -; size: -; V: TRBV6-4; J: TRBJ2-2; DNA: TGTGCCAGCAGTTACAGGACTACGAACACCGGGGAGCTGTTTTTT; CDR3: CASSYRTTNTGELFF
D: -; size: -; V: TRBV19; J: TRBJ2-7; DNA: TGTGCCAGTAGTAACTGGGGTGGCTACGAGCAGTACTTC; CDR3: CASSNWGGYEQYF
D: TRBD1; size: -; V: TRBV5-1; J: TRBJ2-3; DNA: TGCGCCAGCAGCTTGGAGGGACAGGGGGGAGATACGCAGTATTTT; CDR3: CASSLEGQGGDTQYF
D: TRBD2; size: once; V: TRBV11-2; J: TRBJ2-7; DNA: TGTGCCAGCAGCCCCGAGCGGGAGGCCTCCTACGAGCAGTACTTC; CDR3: CASSPEREASYEQYF
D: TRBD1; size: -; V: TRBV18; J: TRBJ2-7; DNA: TGTGCCAGCTCACGGGACAGGGAATCCAACGAGCAGTACTTC; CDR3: CASSRDRESNEQYF
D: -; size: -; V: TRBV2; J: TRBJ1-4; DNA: TGTGCCAGCAGTGAACTTGGGCAGTACTATGAAAAACTGTTTTTT; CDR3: CASSELGQYYEKLFF
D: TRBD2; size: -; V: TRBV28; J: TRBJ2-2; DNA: TGTGCCAGCAGTCCCACCCTAGCGGGAGTCTACACCGGGGAGCTGTTTTTT; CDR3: CASSPTLAGVYTGELFF
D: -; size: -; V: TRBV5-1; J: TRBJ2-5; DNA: TGCGCCAGCAGCTTGGCCTTGGCTCCCGGGGAGACCCAGTACTTC; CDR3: CASSLALAPGETQYF
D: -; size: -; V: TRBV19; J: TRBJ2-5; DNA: TGTGCCAGTAGTACATGGGGCCAAGAGACCCAGTACTTC; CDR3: CASSTWGQETQYF
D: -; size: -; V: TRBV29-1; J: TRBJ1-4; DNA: TGCAGCGCGGCGGGGGCCGGGAATGAAAAACTGTTTTTT; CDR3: CSAAGAGNEKLFF
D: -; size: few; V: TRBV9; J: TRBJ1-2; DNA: TGTGCCAGCAGCGGCCCTAGGGCAGAAACAAACTATGGCTACACCTTC; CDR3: CASSGPRAETNYGYTF
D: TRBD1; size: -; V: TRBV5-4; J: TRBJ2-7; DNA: TGTGCCAGTCGTCCGGGACAGGATTTATCCCACGAGCAGTACTTC; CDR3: CASRPGQDLSHEQYF
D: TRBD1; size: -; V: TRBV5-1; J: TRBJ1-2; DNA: TGCGCCAGCAGCTTAGGGACAGAAACTCAACTCTACACCTTC; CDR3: CASSLGTETQLYTF
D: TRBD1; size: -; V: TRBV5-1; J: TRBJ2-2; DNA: TGCGCCAGCAGCGTAAGACAGGGGGCCGTCGCCGGGGAGCTGTTTTTT; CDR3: CASSVRQGAVAGELFF
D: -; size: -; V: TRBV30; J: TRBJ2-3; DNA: TGTGCCTGGGGCCGGTCGAGGTTACGCACAGATACGCAGTATTTT; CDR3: CAWGRSRLRTDTQYF
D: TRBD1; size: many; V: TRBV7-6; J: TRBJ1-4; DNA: TGTGCCAGCAGCTTAGCAACAGGGGGCAGGAAACTGTTTTTT; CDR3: CASSLATGGRKLFF
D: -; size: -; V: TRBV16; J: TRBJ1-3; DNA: TGTGCCAGCAGCCAATCGTGGAGCTCTGGAAACACCATATATTTT; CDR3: CASSQSWSSGNTIYF
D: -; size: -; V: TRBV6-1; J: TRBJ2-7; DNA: TGTGCCAGCAGTGCAGGGTTTAGCTCCTACGAGCAGTACTTC; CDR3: CASSAGFSSYEQYF
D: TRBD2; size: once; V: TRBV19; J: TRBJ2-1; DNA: TGTGCCAGTAGTTCCTCCCGGGGGACTAGCGGGAGGAATGAGCAGTTCTTC; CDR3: CASSSSRGTSGRNEQFF
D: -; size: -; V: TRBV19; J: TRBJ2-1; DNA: TGTGCCAGTAGTAAGATGGGGGGTTATGAGCAGTTCTTC; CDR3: CASSKMGGYEQFF
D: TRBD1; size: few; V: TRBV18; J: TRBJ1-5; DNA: TGTGCCAGCTCACCGGGGACAGGGGATCAGCCCCAGCATTTT; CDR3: CASSPGTGDQPQHF
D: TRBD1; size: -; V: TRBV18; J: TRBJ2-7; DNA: TGTGCCAGCTCACTTCCAGGGACAGAAACCTACGAGCAGTACTTC; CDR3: CASSLPGTETYEQYF
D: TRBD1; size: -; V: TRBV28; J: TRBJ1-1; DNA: TGTGCCAGCAGCCCTCCGGGACAGGGGACTAAAGCTTTCTTT; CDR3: CASSPPGQGTKAFF
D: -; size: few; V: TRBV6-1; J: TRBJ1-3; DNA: TGTGCCACCGCAATCGGAAACACCATATATTTT; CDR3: CATAIGNTIYF
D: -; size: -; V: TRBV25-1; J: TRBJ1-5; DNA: TGTGCCAGCAGTGATGCCGGGACACCATATCAGCCCCAGCATTTT; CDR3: CASSDAGTPYQPQHF
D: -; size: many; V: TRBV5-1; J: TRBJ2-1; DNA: TGCGCCAGCAGCTTAACAGATCCGTACGACAATGAGCAGTTCTTC; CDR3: CASSLTDPYDNEQFF
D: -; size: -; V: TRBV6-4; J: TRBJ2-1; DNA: TGTGCCAGCAGCCCCAAAATTGGTCGTGAGCAGTTCTTC; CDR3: CASSPKIGREQFF
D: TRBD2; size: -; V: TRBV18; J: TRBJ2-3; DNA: TGTGCCAGCTCACCAGATACCGGGACTAGCGGGGATACGCAGTATTTT; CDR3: CASSPDTGTSGDTQYF
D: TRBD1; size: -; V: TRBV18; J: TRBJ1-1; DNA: TGTGCCAGCTCACTTGGGACAGGAAGGGCTATGAACACTGAAGCTTTCTTT; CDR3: CASSLGTGRAMNTEAFF
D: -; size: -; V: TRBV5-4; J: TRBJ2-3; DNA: TGTGCCAGCAGCTTGCAGGATACGCAGTATTTT; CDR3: CASSLQDTQYF
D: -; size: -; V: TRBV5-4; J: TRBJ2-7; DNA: TGTGCCAGCCGTGTTGCAGGAGGCCACTACGAGCAGTACTTC; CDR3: CASRVAGGHYEQYF
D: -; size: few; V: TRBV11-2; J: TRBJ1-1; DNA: TGTGCCAGCAGCTTGATTCTTGAGAACACTGAAGCTTTCTTT; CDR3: CASSLILENTEAFF
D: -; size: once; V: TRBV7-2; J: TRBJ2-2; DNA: TGTGCCAGCAGCCGCGGGACAGCTAGCACCGGGGAGCTGTTTTTT; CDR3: CASSRGTASTGELFF
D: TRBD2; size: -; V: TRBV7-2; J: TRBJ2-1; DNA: TGTGCCAGCAGCGCCGGACTAGCGGGAGATGTTAATGAGCAGTTCTTC; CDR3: CASSAGLAGDVNEQFF
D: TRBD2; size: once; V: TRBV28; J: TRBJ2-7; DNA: TGTGCCAGCAGTTTATCATCTAGCGGGAAGCCCTACGAGCAGTACTTC; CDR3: CASSLSSSGKPYEQYF
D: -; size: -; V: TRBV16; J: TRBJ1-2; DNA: TGTGCCAGCAGCCAGGGACGGACCAACTATGGCTACACCTTC; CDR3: CASSQGRTNYGYTF